A single sample is the source of the 13 T cell receptor beta chains below, sequenced in a study of CD8 T cells in Susac syndrome. An amount of RNA that ranged from roughly 0.5 to 1 ug was reverse transcribed with random hexamers. Via MiXCR, TCRdb re-called the immunoSEQ multiplex PCR reads, giving one row per CDR3 protein. The top ten clones hold more than 0.13% of a sample with 71,000 or so distinct CDR3 sequences, 93% of them seen once. Sequenced sample: CD4+ T cells from PBMCs. The source is a human donor with Susac syndrome.

This chain connects TRBV12-5 to TRBJ2-5, with D possibly matching TRBD2 (7 bases). CDR3 length equals 17 residues. Germline V lookup: CDR1 LGHNT, CDR2 FRNRAP. V was cut by 0 bases and J by 5 bases, with 19 bases left in between. CDR3 sequence: CASGLVPPTGGGETQYF. The CDR3 nucleotides are TGTGCTAGTGGTTTGGTACCCCCTACGGGGGGCGGGGAGACCCAGTACTTC.

This chain joins TRBV19 and TRBJ1-1; D remains unclear. Trimming shortened V by 1 base and J by 6 bases, and 12 bases separated the two germline ends. CDR3 length: 14 amino acids. CDR1 LNHDA and CDR2 SQIVND come from the germline V gene (reference sequence). CDR3 sequence: CASSIVGSAPEAFF. In DNA form, the CDR3 reads TGTGCCAGTAGTATAGTGGGGAGCGCCCCTGAAGCTTTCTTT.

This clonotype was observed a single time. The chain carries TRBV20-1 and TRBJ2-7; D call uncertain. CDR3 length equals 14 residues. The germline V gene has CDR1 DFQATT and CDR2 SNEGSKA (reference sequence). Trimming shortened V by 0 bases and J by 5 bases, and 14 bases separated the two germline ends. The CDR3 here is CSARDEKTVNEQYF. For the CDR3, the DNA is TGCAGTGCTAGAGATGAGAAGACCGTGAACGAGCAGTACTTC.

V is TRBV7-2 and J is TRBJ2-7; 15 bases align to TRBD2. From germline, CDR1 is SGHTA and CDR2 FQGNSA. This CDR3 spans 19 amino acids. Trimming cost V 2 bases and J 0 bases; bases outside gene matches: 8. The CDR3 nucleotides are TGTGCCAGCAGCTTAACCTCCGGGACTAGCGGGGGGCACTCCTACGAGCAGTACTTC. Residues: CASSLTSGTSGGHSYEQYF.

This rearrangement joins TRBV28 to TRBJ2-5; no reliable D call. This CDR3 has 13 residues. V was clipped by 3 bases and J by 1 base, with 6 bases between them. The germline V gene has CDR1 MDHEN and CDR2 SYDVKM. The CDR3 sequence is CASSFSSQETQYF. The CDR3 DNA reads TGTGCCAGCAGTTTTAGCAGCCAAGAGACCCAGTACTTC.

This chain joins TRBV20-1 and TRBJ2-3, with 9 nucleotides matching TRBD1. The V gene's germline CDR1 is DFQATT and CDR2 SNEGSKA (reference sequence). Trimming at V came to 7 bases and at J to 1 base, leaving 3 bases not matched to a gene. CDR3 length equals 13 residues. The DNA of the CDR3 is TGCAGTGGAAGGACAGGGGGCACAGATACGCAGTATTTT. Its translation is CSGRTGGTDTQYF.

This chain links TRBV10-3 with TRBJ2-5; unclear D gene. The CDR3 has 14 residues. Germline loops: CDR1 ENHRY, CDR2 SYGVKD. Trimming removed 3 bases from V and 5 bases from J, with 13 bases in between. Here the CDR3 reads CAISEGVKGETQYF. For the CDR3, the DNA is TGTGCCATCAGTGAAGGCGTGAAGGGTGAGACCCAGTACTTC.

CDR3 in DNA: TGTGCCAGCAGTCCTCTCACGGGGGGACAGTTCTTC. It codes for CASSPLTGGQFF. This chain connects TRBV28 to TRBJ2-1, with TRBD2 matching 7 bases. The CDR3 is 12 residues long. J was trimmed by 13 bases and V by 5 bases; bases with no gene match: 8. Germline loops: CDR1 MDHEN, CDR2 SYDVKM.

V and J are TRBV7-2 and TRBJ2-1; 11 bases agree with TRBD2. CDR1 is SGHTA, CDR2 FQGNSA, per germline. V lost 8 bases to trimming and J lost 6 bases; unmatched junction nucleotides: 9. This CDR3 is 15 amino acids long. CDR3 sequence reads: CASGPASGGPNEQFF. DNA of the CDR3: TGTGCCAGCGGTCCGGCTAGCGGGGGGCCCAATGAGCAGTTCTTC.

V and J are TRBV19 and TRBJ2-1, with no clear D. With 5 bases removed from V and 4 bases from J, the gap between germline ends came to 12 bases. Germline V gives CDR1 LNHDA, CDR2 SQIVND (reference sequence). The CDR3 extends over 14 amino acids. The CDR3 protein is CASSPRPKYNEQFF. The CDR3 nucleotides read TGTGCCAGTAGTCCCCGACCGAAATACAATGAGCAGTTCTTC.

This chain links TRBV25-1 with TRBJ2-5; D not resolved. This CDR3 contains 14 residues. The ends were cut back, 1 base at V and 1 base at J, with 7 bases in the middle. Germline V gene data show CDR1 as MGHDK and CDR2 as SYGVNS. CDR3 amino acids: CASSESALQETQYF. CDR3 nucleotides: TGTGCCAGCAGTGAATCGGCGCTCCAAGAGACCCAGTACTTC. Full variable domain (missing parts from reference TRBV25-1 and TRBJ2-5): EADIYQTPRYLVIGTGKKITLECSQTMGHDKMYWYQQDPGMELHLIHYSYGVNSTEKGDLSSESTVSRIRTEHFPLTLESARPSHTSQYLCASSESALQETQYFGPGTRLLVL.

This chain connects TRBV6-6 to TRBJ2-3, with TRBD1 identical over 11 bases. From germline, CDR1 is MNHNY and CDR2 SVGAGI (reference sequence). J lost 6 bases, V lost 2 bases, and 4 bases had no gene match. This CDR3 region has 15 residues. CDR3 coding DNA: TGTGCCAGCAGTTACGGGACAGGGGGTTGGGATACGCAGTATTTT. Its protein is CASSYGTGGWDTQYF.

This clonotype was counted a few times. V is TRBV7-2 and J is TRBJ2-5; D possibly corresponds to TRBD2 (6 bases). The CDR3 totals 15 residues. Germline CDR1 reads SGHTA; CDR2 reads FQGNSA. Trimming shortened V by 3 bases and J by 6 bases, and 17 bases separated the two germline ends. CDR3 in amino acids: CASSLATGAGKTQYF. Written as DNA, the CDR3 is TGTGCCAGCAGCTTGGCGACCGGGGCGGGGAAGACCCAGTACTTC.